This T cell receptor beta chain was identified in a study of molecular identifiers for immune sequencing clone quantification. This CDR3 is built from 14 residues. Germline CDR1 reads MNHEY; CDR2 reads SVGAGI. The ends were cut back, 8 bases at V and 0 bases at J, with 14 bases in the middle. Study-wide results and caveats: Clones exceeding 20 RNA copies carried over 99% of effector molecules but under 1% of naive-cell molecules. Sizes of highly expanded clones could be underestimated through identical TCRs sharing a barcode.

Library preparation followed earlier protocols using designated TCR primers. TCRdb reanalysed the PCR reads using MiXCR and keeps one entry per CDR3 protein. The sample contains fewer than 350,000 distinct CDR3 sequences, roughly a quarter of which appear only once. The authors gated naive CD8 T cells as CD8+CD4-CCR7+CD45RA+ for sorting. Note on this clonotype: Its antigen is as yet unknown.

Specimen: naive CD8+ T cells from blood, with Jurkat cell RNA spiked in. The subset denotes: FACS-sorted CD8+CD4-CCR7+CD45RA+ naive T cells. The receptor comes from a human donor in good health. Some libraries in this study had Jurkat cell RNA spiked in. The rearrangement uses TRBV6-5 and TRBJ2-7; D may be TRBD1 or TRBD2 (5 bases each). The CDR3 DNA is TGTGCCAGCTGGCCGGGACCCAGCTCCTACGAGCAGTACTTC. Encoded protein: CASWPGPSSYEQYF.